This T cell receptor beta chain is from a study of cytomegalovirus exposure and HLA in healthy donors listed by TCRdb under 2017. The study in broad terms: In an earlier analysis of under 600 of the donors, 276 Gb of sequence data and about 110 million unique TCR beta sequences from about 179 million T cells were reported. About 300 gigabases of sequencing data and approximately 84 million unique TCR sequences were included in an early release covering 550 to 650 HLA-typed donors. The genetic ancestry cluster associated with self-reported Caucasian donors included over 65% of the 398 genotyped donors. The aim of the study was to test whether cataloging public T cell receptors could identify signatures of past pathogen exposure. The T cell repertoires of around 670 subjects were profiled by immunosequencing and related to cytomegalovirus serostatus. In addition to the first cohort of 666 subjects, a separate validation cohort of 130 or so different subjects was used. The study combined high-throughput TCR immunosequencing, statistical association of individual TCRs with disease status, and machine learning to predict cytomegalovirus infection status. A later analysis re-analyzed previously published TCR beta repertoires from several hundred donors and added high-resolution HLA genotyping to study TCR occurrence patterns. In the later analysis, no new phenotypic data were used to find candidate immune exposures; instead, reliance was placed on TCR beta sequences and their occurrence across donors. In an earlier analysis of over 550 of the donors, high-throughput TCR beta sequencing was used to judge whether each TCR beta V gene segment behaved as functional or pseudogenic. Alongside the repertoire data, information on donor age, sex, ethnicity and CMV serostatus was compiled. A later genetic analysis used genome-wide SNP genotypes for about 55% of the 666 donors, treating that subset as a discovery cohort. All discovery cohort repertoires had been generated on a single sequencing platform. HLA typing covered class I and class II loci at four-digit resolution. The number of donors typed differed by locus, with about 629-640 for A, B, C, DRB1 and DQB1, around 500 for DQA1, 600 to 610 for DPA1, and some 450 for DPB1. Because of strong linkage in the cohort, roughly 5 DR-DQ haplotypes were treated as single units for association and clustering. Among several hundred genotyped donors of the cohort, an average of about 220,000 unique TCR beta nucleotide sequences was sequenced per donor, of which about 18% were non-productive. What the research found in general, with its limitations: V-gene and J-gene trimming of TCR beta chains was associated with a missense DCLRE1C variant in a later genetic analysis, and the association was replicated in an independent cohort. Strong co-occurrence of HLA alleles, especially DR and DQ, made assigning TCR associations to individual alleles difficult. In an earlier analysis of around 600 of the donors, most TCR beta V segments were observed in productive rearrangements about 87% or about 30% of the time, broadly matching IMGT annotations. The classifier was reported to diagnose cytomegalovirus status with high specificity and sensitivity in both the original and validation cohorts. The earlier analysis of almost 600 of the donors excluded around 17 rarely observed V segments, including chromosome 9 orphons, because counts were too low. Linkage disequilibrium might explain the correlated functional status among segregating V segments, but an unknown experimental factor could not be excluded. According to the authors, the approach could potentially be generalized to other disease states and immunological phenotypes. Several of the top co-occurrence clusters appeared to be linked to parvovirus B19, influenza, CMV and Epstein-Barr virus, according to a later analysis. Immune exposure information for the cohort was limited to CMV serostatus. The 87-base-pair reads could not distinguish some IMGT-functional V segments, including TRBV6-2 and TRBV6-3, so those segments were excluded. A later analysis associated 15,000 to 20,000 TCR beta sequences with specific HLA alleles at a false discovery rate of 0.05. Most TCR sequences were seen in very few donors, while some public TCRs were found in many individuals. According to a later genetic analysis, donors in an Asian-associated ancestry cluster had fewer N-insertions in productive TCRs than the approximately 610-donor mean. A total of fewer than 200 TCR beta chains were listed by the study as associated with cytomegalovirus. A later analysis found that TCR association rates varied across HLA loci, with DRB1 alleles showing the most associated TCRs and HLA-C alleles the fewest. Because HLA typing was unavailable for some donors at each locus, only the typed subset was used in association tests. The sequencing pipeline was judged likely to have produced a cluster of highly shared sequence variants as a technical artifact. A further reported finding was that TCR beta sequences accurately predicted the HLA-A and HLA-B alleles for most subjects in the first cohort. In a later analysis, HLA-associated TCR beta chains were found to be more clonally expanded and to have lower generation probabilities than equally common non-associated chains. Presence/absence analyses assumed roughly uniform sequencing depth across donors, an assumption that may not hold. Three of the identified cytomegalovirus-associated TCR beta chains were confirmed in vitro to be specific for cytomegalovirus antigens. Only TCR beta chains were sequenced in this cohort, and the absence of alpha or paired-chain data limited detectable features. A later analysis found that most CMV-associated TCR beta chains appeared HLA-restricted, with HLA associations seemingly driven largely by CMV exposure.

The cohort consisted of 666 healthy bone marrow donors. All cohort members were sampled while nominally healthy, although unrecorded immune exposures were likely present. The donor tested CMV seropositive and was one of the 289 seropositive cohort members. Each donor provided a peripheral blood sample, and peripheral blood mononuclear cells were used for TCR beta sequencing. The Qiagen DNeasy Blood Extraction Kit was used to extract genomic DNA from the blood cell samples. The germline V gene gives CDR1 as SGHRS and CDR2 as YFSETQ. Spanning cysteine to phenylalanine, the CDR3 consists of 15 amino acids. Only the CDR3 DNA is retained, 45 bases long and in frame from the first base. After removal of 5 bases from V and 6 bases from J, the junction retains 7 bases not matched to a gene. Concerning this clone: Which antigen it targets is not known. Base qualities are not provided; no much larger clone lies one nucleotide away.

Library preparation used the immunoSEQ multiplex PCR assay. For the multiplex PCR, a mixture combining 60 forward primers for TCR Vbeta segments and 13 reverse primers for TCR Jbeta segments was used. Amplification of the CDR3 region of rearranged TCR beta genes was performed with a multiplex PCR assay on genomic DNA. The Illumina HiSeq System was used to sequence the amplified TCR beta libraries as 87-base-pair reads. For the original study's pipeline: A later analysis tallied around 82 million unique TCR beta chains across the 550 to 850 repertoires, and some 10 million of those chains were shared by two or more donors. To remove PCR and sequencing errors, raw reads were error-corrected and collapsed into unique sequences using a nearest-neighbor algorithm that merged closely related sequences. CDR3 sequences were aligned to IMGT reference sequences to assign V, D and J gene segments. For a sequence to be retained, at least a six-nucleotide match to both a V gene segment and a J gene segment was required. Rearrangements were classified as productive when the CDR3 lacked stop codons and remained in frame with V and J, and all other rearrangements were classified as non-productive. Following IMGT convention, CDR3 was defined as the stretch from the second conserved V-encoded cysteine up to the conserved J-encoded phenylalanine. The earlier analysis of some 540 of the donors excluded any sequence lacking an unambiguous match to a single V gene segment. An earlier analysis of almost 600 of the donors classified V segments as functional when productive rearrangements were above 56.7% and as segregating when the standard deviation between donors was above 5%. To diagnose cytomegalovirus status from the catalog of TCR beta chain sequences, a statistical classification framework was built. V and J gene assignment, in a later analysis, came from comparing TCR nucleotide sequences with IMGT/GENE-DB human TR gene sequences. Using the TCRdist pipeline, a later analysis assigned CDR3 sequences along with most-parsimonious VDJ recombination scenarios. In a later analysis, each TCR beta chain was defined by its CDR3 amino acid sequence together with its V-gene family, and reads lacking a unique V-gene family were excluded. A later analysis removed roughly 590 highly shared, low-generation-probability nucleotide sequences to deal with suspected cross-contamination and a sequencing artifact. In a later analysis, a clonal expansion index for each public chain was calculated from normalized within-repertoire ranks of inferred template counts. Generation probabilities in a later analysis came from a VDJ recombination model fitted to out-of-frame rearrangements, and those results were checked against IGoR. In a later analysis, hypergeometric tests were used to score TCR-TCR, TCR-HLA and TCR-CMV co-occurrence, with a repertoire-size bias correction applied to TCR pairs. In a later analysis, false discovery rates were estimated by permuting HLA or CMV assignments 20 times. In a later analysis, co-occurring TCRs were grouped using DBSCAN, and TCRdist sequence similarity was added for clustering within HLA-allele-positive subsets. Repertoires with fewer than 30,000 or more than 120,000 public chains, plus five repertoires with anomalous nucleotide sharing, were excluded from co-occurrence clustering. TCRdb's version of the immuneACCESS table is confined to in-frame rearrangements and falls short of the full clone set. An unresolved V gene accounts for under half of the shortfall where checked; the remainder is of unknown origin. V and J calls and clone size are copied from that table; D and trimming were computed from the DNA. The sample contains about 130,000 clones, more than 75% of them found a single time. In total, the top ten clones hold approximately 11% of the sample.

Sequenced material: PBMCs. The chain links TRBV5-1 with TRBJ2-6, with 8 central nucleotides matching TRBD1. The TCR originated in a man aged 25 to 45 in good health and CMV-seropositive. The DNA sequence reads TGCGCCAGCAGTGTAAGGACAGGGCCGGCCAACGTCCTGACTTTC. This gives the protein CASSVRTGPANVLTF.